The 4 T cell receptor beta chains in this list originate from one sample, sequenced in a study of T cell repertoires in cytomegalovirus infection. What these receptors recognize is not known. TCRdb passed the reads through MiXCR, listing each CDR3 protein once. The sample has about 310,000 distinct CDR3 sequences; 25% are singletons. The sequencing here drew on cultured PBMCs, taken from culture after CMV antigen stimulation. Every receptor here comes from a human donor in good health (CMV status not recorded). Some clones in this sample may be carry-over from other donors' samples.

This clonotype was seen many times. This sequence joins TRBV7-2 and TRBJ2-5; maybe TRBD2 (5 bases). Deletions cut 5 bases from V and 5 bases from J, with 9 bases between. The CDR3 runs 12 residues. Per the germline V gene, CDR1 is SGHTA and CDR2 is FQGNSA. CDR3 protein: CASSMRAETQYF. The CDR3 nucleotides are TGTGCCAGCAGCATGAGGGCGGAGACCCAGTACTTC.

This clonotype was recorded a few times. As DNA, the CDR3 is TGTGCCAGCAGTGAAGCGGTAAGCTCCTACAATGAGCAGTTCTTC. This translates into CASSEAVSSYNEQFF. The chain uses TRBV2 and TRBJ2-1; D not resolved. This CDR3 comprises 15 residues. Germline CDR1 SNHLY, CDR2 FYNNEI. Trimming pared 0 bases from V and 0 bases from J, leaving 6 bases between.

Only a few counts were recorded for this clonotype. The chain is built from TRBV6-2 or TRBV6-3 and TRBJ2-7, with TRBD1 as a possible D gene (5 bases). The CDR3 is 13 residues long. The germline CDR1 and CDR2 sequences are MNHEY and SVGEGT. The V gene lost 0 bases and the J gene lost 2 bases, with 5 bases spanning the gap. CDR3 sequence: CASSYSDTYEQYF. The CDR3 bases are TGTGCCAGCAGTTACTCGGACACCTACGAGCAGTACTTC.

CDR3 in amino acids: CASSLRRNQETQYF. In nucleotides, the CDR3 is TGTGCCAGCAGCCTACGGCGAAACCAAGAGACCCAGTACTTC. The V gene is TRBV7-2, the J gene TRBJ2-5; D gene ambiguous. This CDR3 is 14 amino acids long. The V end lost 5 bases, the J end lost 0 bases, and 10 bases lay between the germline ends. CDR1 and CDR2 from the germline V gene are SGHTA and FQGNSA.